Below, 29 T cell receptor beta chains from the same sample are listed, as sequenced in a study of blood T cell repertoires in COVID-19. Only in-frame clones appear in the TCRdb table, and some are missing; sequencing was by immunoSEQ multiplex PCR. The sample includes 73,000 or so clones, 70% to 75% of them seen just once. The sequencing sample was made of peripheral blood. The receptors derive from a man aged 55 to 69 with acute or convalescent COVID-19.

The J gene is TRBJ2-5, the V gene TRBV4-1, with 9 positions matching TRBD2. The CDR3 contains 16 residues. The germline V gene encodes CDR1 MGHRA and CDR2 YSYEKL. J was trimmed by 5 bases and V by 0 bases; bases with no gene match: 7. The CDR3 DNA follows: TGCGCCAGCAGCCAAGATGAAGGGACTAGCTTTGAGACCCAGTACTTC. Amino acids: CASSQDEGTSFETQYF.

The CDR3 bases are TGTGCCATCAGTGAGCCGGGGGGTCGGAATTCACCCCTCCACTTT. This sequence encodes CAISEPGGRNSPLHF. This chain joins TRBV10-3 and TRBJ1-6, with D perhaps TRBD1 (5 bases). Looked up from germline, CDR1 is ENHRY and CDR2 is SYGVKD. Trimming pared 2 bases from V and 7 bases from J, leaving 12 bases between. There are 15 residues in the CDR3.

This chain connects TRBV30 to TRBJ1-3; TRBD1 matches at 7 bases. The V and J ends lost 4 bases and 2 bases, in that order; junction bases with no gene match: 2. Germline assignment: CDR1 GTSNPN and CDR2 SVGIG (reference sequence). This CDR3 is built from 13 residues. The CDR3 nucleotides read TGTGCCTGGACGAGGGGGCCTGGAAACACCATATATTTT. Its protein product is CAWTRGPGNTIYF.

CDR3 residues: CATNRGPNTDTQYF. The CDR3 coding sequence is TGTGCCACAAACAGGGGGCCGAACACAGATACGCAGTATTTT. The chain uses TRBV24-1 and TRBJ2-3; 9 bases are shared with TRBD1. CDR1 KGHDR and CDR2 SFDVKD come from the germline V gene. This CDR3 comprises 14 residues. V lost 10 bases and J lost 2; bases outside the gene matches: 6.

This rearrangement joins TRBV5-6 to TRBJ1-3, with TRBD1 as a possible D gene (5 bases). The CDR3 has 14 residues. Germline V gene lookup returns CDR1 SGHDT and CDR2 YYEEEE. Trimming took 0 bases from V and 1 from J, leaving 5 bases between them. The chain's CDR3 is CASSLGTSGNTIYF. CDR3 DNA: TGTGCCAGCAGCTTGGGGACATCTGGAAACACCATATATTTT.

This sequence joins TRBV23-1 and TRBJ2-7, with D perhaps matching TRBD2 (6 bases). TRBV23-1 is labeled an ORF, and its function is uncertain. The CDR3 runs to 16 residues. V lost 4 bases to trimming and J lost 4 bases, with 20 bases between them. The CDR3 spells CASSLWGVNGFYEQYF. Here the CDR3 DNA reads TGCGCCAGCAGTCTATGGGGGGTAAATGGGTTTTACGAGCAGTACTTC.

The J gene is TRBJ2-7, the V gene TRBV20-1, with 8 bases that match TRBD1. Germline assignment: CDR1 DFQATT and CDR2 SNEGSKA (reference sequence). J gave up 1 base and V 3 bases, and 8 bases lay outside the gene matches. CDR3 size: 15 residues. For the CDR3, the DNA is TGCAGTGCTAGTAAAGGCAGGGGGCTGTCCTACGAGCAGTACTTC. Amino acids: CSASKGRGLSYEQYF.

The CDR3 loop reads CATSDRASGGADTQYF. The CDR3 DNA sequence: TGTGCCACCAGTGATCGGGCTAGCGGGGGGGCAGATACGCAGTATTTT. V usage is TRBV24-1 and J usage is TRBJ2-3; 12 nucleotides align to TRBD2. The CDR3 spans 16 residues. CDR1 is KGHDR, CDR2 SFDVKD, per germline. V was pared by 3 bases and J by 4 bases, with 4 bases of the junction left unmatched.

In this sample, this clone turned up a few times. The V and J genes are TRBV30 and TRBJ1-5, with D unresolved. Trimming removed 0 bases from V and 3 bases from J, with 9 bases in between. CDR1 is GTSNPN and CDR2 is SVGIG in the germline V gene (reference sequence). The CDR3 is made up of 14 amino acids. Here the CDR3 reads CAWSVGSDNQPQHF. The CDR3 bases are TGTGCCTGGAGTGTTGGTAGTGACAATCAGCCCCAGCATTTT.

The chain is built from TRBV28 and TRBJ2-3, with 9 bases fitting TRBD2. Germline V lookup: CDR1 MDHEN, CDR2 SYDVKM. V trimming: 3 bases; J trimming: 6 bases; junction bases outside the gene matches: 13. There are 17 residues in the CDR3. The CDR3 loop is CASSLATSGPVADTQYF. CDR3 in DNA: TGTGCCAGCAGTTTGGCGACTAGCGGTCCTGTGGCGGATACGCAGTATTTT.

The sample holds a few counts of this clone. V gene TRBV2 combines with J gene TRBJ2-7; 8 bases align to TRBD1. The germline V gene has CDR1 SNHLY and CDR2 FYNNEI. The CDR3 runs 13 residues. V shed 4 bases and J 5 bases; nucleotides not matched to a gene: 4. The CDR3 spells CASSAGQGDEQYV. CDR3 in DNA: TGTGCCAGCAGTGCCGGACAGGGCGACGAGCAGTACGTC.

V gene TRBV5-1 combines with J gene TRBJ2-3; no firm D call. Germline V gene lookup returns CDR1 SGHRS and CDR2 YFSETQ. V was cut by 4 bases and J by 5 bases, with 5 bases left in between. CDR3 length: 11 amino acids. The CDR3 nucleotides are TGCGCCAGCAGCCAGGAAGATACGCAGTATTTT. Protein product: CASSQEDTQYF.

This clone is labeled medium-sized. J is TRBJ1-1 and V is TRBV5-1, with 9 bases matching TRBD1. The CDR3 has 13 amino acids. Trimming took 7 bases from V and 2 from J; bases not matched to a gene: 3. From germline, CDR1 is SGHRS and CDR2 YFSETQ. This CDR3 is CASGDRVNTEAFF. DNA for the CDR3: TGCGCCAGCGGGGACAGGGTAAACACTGAAGCTTTCTTT.

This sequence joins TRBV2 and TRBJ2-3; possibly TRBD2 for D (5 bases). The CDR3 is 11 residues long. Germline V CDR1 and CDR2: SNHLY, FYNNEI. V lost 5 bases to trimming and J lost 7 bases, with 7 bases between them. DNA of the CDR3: TGTGCCAGCAGTTACGGGAATACGCAGTATTTT. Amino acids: CASSYGNTQYF.

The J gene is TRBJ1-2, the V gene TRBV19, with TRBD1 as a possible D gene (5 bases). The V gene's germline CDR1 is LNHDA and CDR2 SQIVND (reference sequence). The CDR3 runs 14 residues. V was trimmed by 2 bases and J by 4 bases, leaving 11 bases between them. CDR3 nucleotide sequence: TGTGCCAGTAGTATAAGGGGTTCGGGCTATGGCTACACCTTC. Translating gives CASSIRGSGYGYTF. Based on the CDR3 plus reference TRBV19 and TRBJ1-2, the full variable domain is DGGITQSPKYLFRKEGQNVTLSCEQNLNHDAMYWYRQDPGQGLRLIYYSQIVNDFQKGDIAEGYSVSREKKESFPLTVTSAQKNPTAFYLCASSIRGSGYGYTFGSGTRLTVV.

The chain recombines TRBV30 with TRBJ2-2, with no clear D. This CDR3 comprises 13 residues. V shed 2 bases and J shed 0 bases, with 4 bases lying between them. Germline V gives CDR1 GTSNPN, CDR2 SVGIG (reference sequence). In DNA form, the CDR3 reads TGTGCCTGGAGTAGCCCGAACACCGGGGAGCTGTTTTTT. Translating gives CAWSSPNTGELFF. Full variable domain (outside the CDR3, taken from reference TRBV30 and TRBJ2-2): SQTIHQWPATLVQPVGSPLSLECTVEGTSNPNLYWYRQAAGRGLQLLFYSVGIGQISSEVPQNLSASRPQDRQFILSSKKLLLSDSGFYLCAWSSPNTGELFFGEGSRLTVL.

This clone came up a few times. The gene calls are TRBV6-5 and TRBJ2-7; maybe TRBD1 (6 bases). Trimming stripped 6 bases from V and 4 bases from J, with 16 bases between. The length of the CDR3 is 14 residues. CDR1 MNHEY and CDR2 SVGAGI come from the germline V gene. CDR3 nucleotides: TGTGCCAGCAGGCAGGGGCTCCAATCTTACGAGCAGTACGTC. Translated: CASRQGLQSYEQYV.

CDR3 protein: CASSDDGRADTQYF. The CDR3 DNA sequence: TGCGCCAGCAGCGATGACGGGAGGGCAGATACGCAGTATTTT. The V gene is TRBV5-1, the J gene TRBJ2-3; TRBD2 agrees at 8 bases. Unmatched junction bases numbered 5, after V lost 4 bases and J lost 4 bases. This CDR3 is 14 amino acids long. CDR1 and CDR2 (germline): SGHRS, YFSETQ. The variable domain in full, completed from reference TRBV5-1 and TRBJ2-3, reads KAGVTQTPRYLIKTRGQQVTLSCSPISGHRSVSWYQQTPGQGLQFLFEYFSETQRNKGNFPGRFSGRQFSNSRSEMNVSTLELGDSALYLCASSDDGRADTQYFGPGTRLTVL.

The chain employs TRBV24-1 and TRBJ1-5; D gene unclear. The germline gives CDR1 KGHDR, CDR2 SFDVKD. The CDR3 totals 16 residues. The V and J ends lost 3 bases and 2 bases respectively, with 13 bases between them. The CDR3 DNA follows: TGTGCCACCAGTGATAGAGGAAACGGCCGCAATCAGCCCCAGCATTTT. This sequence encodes CATSDRGNGRNQPQHF.

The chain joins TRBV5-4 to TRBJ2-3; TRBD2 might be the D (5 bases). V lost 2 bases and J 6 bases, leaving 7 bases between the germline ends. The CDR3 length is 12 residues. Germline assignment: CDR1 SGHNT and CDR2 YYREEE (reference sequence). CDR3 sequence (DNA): TGTGCCAGCAGCTTCGGCGGGGATACGCAGTATTTT. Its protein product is CASSFGGDTQYF.

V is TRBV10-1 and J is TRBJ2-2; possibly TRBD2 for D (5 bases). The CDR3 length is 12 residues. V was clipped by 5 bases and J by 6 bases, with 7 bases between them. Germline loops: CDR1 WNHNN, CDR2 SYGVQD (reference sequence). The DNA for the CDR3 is TGCGCCAGCAGTTGGGGAGCCGGGGAGCTGTTTTTT. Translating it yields CASSWGAGELFF.

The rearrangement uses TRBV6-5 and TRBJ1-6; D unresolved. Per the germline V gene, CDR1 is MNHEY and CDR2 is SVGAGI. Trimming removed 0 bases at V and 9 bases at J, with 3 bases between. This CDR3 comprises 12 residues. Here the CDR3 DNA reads TGTGCCAGCAGTTACTCGCGTTCACCCCTCCACTTT. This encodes CASSYSRSPLHF.

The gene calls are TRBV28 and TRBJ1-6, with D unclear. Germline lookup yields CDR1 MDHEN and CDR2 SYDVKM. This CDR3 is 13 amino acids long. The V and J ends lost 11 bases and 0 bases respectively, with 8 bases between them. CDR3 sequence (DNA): TGTGCCTCGGGGAGCTCCTATAATTCACCCCTCCACTTT. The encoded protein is CASGSSYNSPLHF.

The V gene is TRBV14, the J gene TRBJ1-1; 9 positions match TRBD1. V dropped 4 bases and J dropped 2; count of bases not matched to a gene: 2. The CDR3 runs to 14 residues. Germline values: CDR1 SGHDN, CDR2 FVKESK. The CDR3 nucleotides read TGTGCCAGCAGCCGGACAGGGGATAACACTGAAGCTTTCTTT. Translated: CASSRTGDNTEAFF. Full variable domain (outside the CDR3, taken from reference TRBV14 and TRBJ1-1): EAGVTQFPSHSVIEKGQTVTLRCDPISGHDNLYWYRRVMGKEIKFLLHFVKESKQDESGMPNNRFLAERTGGTYSTLKVQPAELEDSGVYFCASSRTGDNTEAFFGQGTRLTVV.

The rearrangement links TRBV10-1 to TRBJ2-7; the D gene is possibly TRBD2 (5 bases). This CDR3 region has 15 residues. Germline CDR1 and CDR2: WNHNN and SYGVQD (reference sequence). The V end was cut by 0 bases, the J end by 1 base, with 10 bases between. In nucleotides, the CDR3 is TGCGCCAGCAGTGAGTCGAGACTACGGTCCTACGAGCAGTACGTC. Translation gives CASSESRLRSYEQYV.

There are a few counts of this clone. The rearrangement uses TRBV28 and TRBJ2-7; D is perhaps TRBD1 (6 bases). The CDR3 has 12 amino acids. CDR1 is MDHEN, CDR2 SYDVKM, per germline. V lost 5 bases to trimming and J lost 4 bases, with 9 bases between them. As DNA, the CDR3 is TGTGCCAGCAGTCTTGGACAGTACGAGCAGTACTTC. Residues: CASSLGQYEQYF.

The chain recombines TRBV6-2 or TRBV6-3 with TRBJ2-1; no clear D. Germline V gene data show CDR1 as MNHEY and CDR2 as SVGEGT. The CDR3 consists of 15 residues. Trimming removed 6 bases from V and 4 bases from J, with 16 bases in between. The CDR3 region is CASSPPQAGYNEQFF. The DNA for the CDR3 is TGTGCCAGCAGCCCGCCCCAGGCCGGTTACAATGAGCAGTTCTTC.

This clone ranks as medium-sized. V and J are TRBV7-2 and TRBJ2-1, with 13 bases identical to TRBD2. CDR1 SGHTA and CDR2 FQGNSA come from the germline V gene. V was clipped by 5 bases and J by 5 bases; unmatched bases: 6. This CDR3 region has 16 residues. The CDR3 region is CASSMTSGGTHNEQFF. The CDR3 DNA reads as TGTGCCAGCAGCATGACTAGCGGGGGGACTCACAATGAGCAGTTCTTC. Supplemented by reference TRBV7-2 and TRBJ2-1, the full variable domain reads GAGVSQSPSNKVTEKGKDVELRCDPISGHTALYWYRQSLGQGLEFLIYFQGNSAPDKSGLPSDRFSAERTGGSVSTLTIQRTQQEDSAVYLCASSMTSGGTHNEQFFGPGTRLTVL.

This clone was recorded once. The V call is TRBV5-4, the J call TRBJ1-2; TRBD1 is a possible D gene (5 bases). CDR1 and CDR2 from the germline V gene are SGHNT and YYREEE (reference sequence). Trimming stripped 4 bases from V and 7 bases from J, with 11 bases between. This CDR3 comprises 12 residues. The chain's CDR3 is CASSSTTAGYTF. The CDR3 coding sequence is TGTGCCAGCAGCAGTACGACAGCTGGCTACACCTTC.